This T cell receptor beta chain was captured in a study of identical twins (dated by TCRdb to about 2016). Background on the whole study: TCR alpha and beta repertoires from monozygotic twins, unrelated adults of various ages and cord blood were deep-sequenced to test whether fetal clonotypes persist. To rule out contamination, replicate twin experiments were performed at different times with different library preparation protocols. Study-wide findings and limitations: Compared with coincidental sharing between unrelated individuals, out-of-frame TCR alpha sequences shared between twins had an excess of sequences with low generation probability. Zero-insertion analyses could be partly confounded by invariant T cells such as MAIT and iNKT, although diverse VJ usage argued against such confounding for most clonotypes. Fewer insertions were carried by abundant cord blood beta clonotypes, a similar but weaker trend appeared in young adult naive repertoires, and no such trend appeared in memory repertoires. In monozygotic twins, out-of-frame TCR alpha sharing was systematically underestimated by recombination models, although the models agreed with sharing between unrelated individuals. The excess sharing between twins in beta out-of-frame sequences was weaker because fewer shared sequences reduced the signal-to-noise ratio. Because the same donors could not be followed over many years, the conclusions relied on cross-sectional statistical analysis.

V gives up 3 bases and J gives up 6 bases, and the segment between their germline ends measures 15 bases. From cysteine to phenylalanine, the CDR3 is 13 amino acids long. The only DNA kept is the CDR3, 39 bases in frame from the first base. CDR1 GTSNPN and CDR2 SVGIG are derived from the germline V gene (reference sequence). Only a few counts were recorded for this clonotype. Its binding antigen is unknown. Base qualities were left out, and no much larger clone turns up one base away. Library preparation employed 5' RACE. The data were produced on an Illumina HiSeq 2000. Template switching introduced a universal primer binding site; the final cDNA contained a unique molecular identifier, enabling accurate counting of TCR cDNA molecules. First-strand cDNA for TCR alpha and beta chains was synthesized from specific primers in the conserved constant-segment region. To control for contamination, each cDNA library was double barcoded with a SMART-Mk sample barcode plus Illumina barcodes. Two successive PCR steps introduced TruSeq adapter sequences along with Illumina sample barcodes. TCR alpha and beta cDNA libraries were sequenced on the Illumina HiSeq platform with custom primers. In the authors' own workflow: Raw reads were processed with MiGEC to extract unique molecular identifiers, and MiXCR was used to determine CDR3 positions. For each individual, recombination models were inferred using an EM algorithm with the repgenHMM and IGoR tools. Shared clonotypes were analyzed with the tcR package in R, and sharing was normalized by the product of cloneset sizes. To study raw recombination free of thymic and clonal selection effects, out-of-frame nonproductive sequences were analyzed. TCRdb's own reprocessing of the public reads used fastp at Q25 and MiXCR and kept productive beta chains. Records with the same CDR3 protein are collapsed into one entry carrying the most frequent genes and DNA. The V and J calls come from TCRdb's annotation, not from the publication. Counted in this sample were under 300,000 distinct CDR3 sequences; 5.5% to 7.5% of them appeared once. The ten largest clones add up to 14% to 15% of the sample.

Every donor was a healthy Caucasian. Three pairs of female monozygotic twins, all aged about 18 to 30 years, made up the twin cohort. Positive isolation kits from Invitrogen were used to isolate CD4+ and CD8+ T cell populations. This sample was also put to use in a study of T cells expressing NK-cell markers. Drawing on the second study: Three sorted T-cell subsets (CD3+CD56+NKG2C+, CD3+CD56+NKG2C- and CD3+CD56-NKG2C+) from fewer than 10 donors had their TCR beta-chain repertoires profiled. Among the eight sequenced donors, seven were HCMV-seropositive and one was HCMV-seronegative. To restrict sorting to alphabetaTCR-expressing T cells, an anti-gammadeltaTCR antibody was added in several experiments. In roughly six donors, the dominant CD3+CD56+NKG2C+ clonotypes ranked among the top 10 CD8+ clonotypes, making up roughly 1.0-8% of CD8+ T cells. Those dominant clonotypes were again the most abundant among CD3+CD56-NKG2C+ cells in a few donors, at about 25-60.1%. It remained unclear whether the expanded NKG2C-expressing T cell clones were specific for HCMV antigens. Randomly selected healthy volunteers, three men and five women, were used as the eight sequenced donors. A commercial ELISA kit detecting HCMV-specific IgG in serum was used to determine HCMV serostatus. MIGEC was used to demultiplex reads and group reads by UMI, and MiTCR was used to assemble and quantify clonotypes. Only TCR cDNA sequences supported by at least two reads were kept to exclude erroneous sequences. The tcR package was used for downstream repertoire analysis, with clonotypes matched between fractions based on CDR3 nucleotide sequence plus V segment. VDJmatch was used to annotate antigen specificity against VDJdb, with one amino acid substitution in CDR3 permitted.

The chain joins TRBV30 to TRBJ2-7, with no D gene named confidently. The sequenced sample was CD8+ T cells sorted from blood. The source is a woman between 18 and 29 years old in good health. The CDR3 is CAWSDEGNFEQYF. The nucleotides read TGTGCCTGGAGCGATGAAGGAAATTTCGAGCAGTACTTC.